This TCR beta chain was sequenced during a study of T cells after yellow fever vaccination. As TCR cDNA was made by 5'RACE template switching, a universal primer site and UMIs were added. TCRdb redid the calling of the 5' RACE reads with MiXCR, one entry per CDR3 protein. The sample lists about 400,000 distinct CDR3 sequences; 6.2% were seen once. A word on this clonotype: A much larger clone lies a single base off, so this may be a read error.

The sequence derives from a man aged 25 to 40 who received the YFV17D yellow fever vaccine. Sequenced material: PBMCs, taken 5 days after the yellow fever booster vaccination.

The CDR3 sequence: CSVEAYYVSGRAHDEQFF. CDR3 nucleotide sequence: TGCAGCGTTGAAGCCTACTATGTTAGCGGGAGGGCCCACGATGAGCAGTTCTTC. The V gene is TRBV29-1, the J gene TRBJ2-1; 11 bases agree with TRBD2. J lost 8 bases, V lost 1 base, and 16 bases had no gene match. CDR3 size: 18 residues. The germline V gene has CDR1 SQVTM and CDR2 ANQGSEA.